This entry lists 10 T cell receptor beta chains sequenced from one sample in a study of T cell responses to AZD1222 COVID-19 vaccine (TCRdb year 2021). Library generation was performed with the immunoSEQ multiplex PCR assay. The source is immuneACCESS, and TCRdb retained only in-frame sequences with V and J called. Part of the clones is not carried over; for the studies checked, unresolved V genes explain less than half of this, and the remainder is unexplained. Across this sample there are about 100,000 clones, with about 86% seen only once. The top ten constitute about 3% of the sample. The time point label here, explained by the study, means: baseline before first vaccination. The source material was peripheral blood, sampled on day 0 of AZD1222 vaccination. The receptors derive from an adult in good health.

This clone showed up just once. V usage is TRBV28 and J usage is TRBJ2-3; TRBD2 aligns across 10 bases. V shed 6 bases, J shed 2 bases, and the junction held 5 bases outside the gene matches. This CDR3 contains 15 residues. Germline CDR1 is MDHEN and CDR2 is SYDVKM. This CDR3 reads CASRLAGDPTDTQYF. CDR3 coding DNA: TGTGCCAGCAGGCTAGCGGGGGACCCCACAGATACGCAGTATTTT.

This chain uses TRBV6-1 with TRBJ1-1; 9 bases align to TRBD1. Looked up from germline, CDR1 is MNHNS and CDR2 is SASEGT. This CDR3 has 16 residues. Trimming removed 4 bases from V and 1 base from J; junction bases left unmatched: 7. CDR3 bases: TGTGCCAGCAGTGCCACCTGGGACAGGGAGAACACTGAAGCTTTCTTT. It specifies CASSATWDRENTEAFF.

CDR3 coding DNA: TGTGCCAGCAGCCAAGATAATCCGGGACGGAACAATGAGCAGTTCTTC. Protein sequence: CASSQDNPGRNNEQFF. V usage is TRBV4-2 and J usage is TRBJ2-1; D may match TRBD1 or TRBD2 (5 bases each). V gave up 0 bases and J gave up 5 bases, with 14 bases separating them. The CDR3 has 16 residues. Germline CDR1 reads LGHNA; CDR2 reads YNFKEQ.

The V gene is TRBV5-6, the J gene TRBJ1-1; D not resolved. Germline values: CDR1 SGHDT, CDR2 YYEEEE. The CDR3 has 11 amino acids. Trimming pared 6 bases from V and 7 bases from J, leaving 10 bases between. CDR3 region: CASTNQLEAFF. The CDR3 DNA is TGTGCCAGCACCAACCAGCTTGAAGCTTTCTTT. Using reference TRBV5-6 and TRBJ1-1 for the parts outside the CDR3, the full variable domain is DAGVTQSPTHLIKTRGQQVTLRCSPKSGHDTVSWYQQALGQGPQFIFQYYEEEERQRGNFPDRFSGHQFPNYSSELNVNALLLGDSALYLCASTNQLEAFFGQGTRLTVV.

This chain joins TRBV25-1 and TRBJ1-1, with a tentative D call TRBD1 (6 bases). V was pared by 1 base and J by 2 bases, with 11 bases between. The CDR3 totals 15 residues. Looked up from germline, CDR1 is MGHDK and CDR2 is SYGVNS. The CDR3, as DNA: TGTGCCAGCAGTGAATTAGGGACACCTAACACTGAAGCTTTCTTT. It codes for CASSELGTPNTEAFF.

This rearrangement joins TRBV7-9 to TRBJ2-1, with 9 bases aligning to TRBD2. The CDR3 has 16 residues. The V gene end was trimmed by 8 bases and the J gene end by 1 base; junction bases not matched to a gene: 9. Germline V gene data show CDR1 as SEHNR and CDR2 as FQNEAQ (reference sequence). The CDR3 DNA reads TGTGCCAGCGGCCCTGGCGGGGGGGTTTCCTACAATGAGCAGTTCTTC. It translates to CASGPGGGVSYNEQFF.

The CDR3 nucleotides read TGTGCCAGTAGGACTCCCGTGGGGACCCAGTACTTC. Amino acid sequence: CASRTPVGTQYF. The chain combines TRBV19 with TRBJ2-5; no firm D call. From germline, CDR1 is LNHDA and CDR2 SQIVND (reference sequence). CDR3 size: 12 residues. Deletions cut 6 bases from V and 7 bases from J, with 12 bases between.

Here the CDR3 reads CASSFRTGGIVAFF. CDR3 nucleotide sequence: TGCGCCAGCAGCTTTCGAACAGGGGGCATTGTGGCTTTCTTT. The chain recombines TRBV4-1 with TRBJ1-1; TRBD1 matches at 9 bases. There are 14 residues in the CDR3. With 5 bases clipped from V and 11 bases from J, the junction kept 12 bases outside the gene matches. The germline CDR1 and CDR2 sequences are MGHRA and YSYEKL.

This chain links TRBV5-4 with TRBJ1-4, with no clear D. The germline V gene has CDR1 SGHNT and CDR2 YYREEE (reference sequence). V lost 0 bases, J lost 5 bases, and 8 bases lay in between. The CDR3 contains 14 residues. CDR3 coding DNA: TGTGCCAGCAGCTTGGGTTTCCGGAATGAAAAACTGTTTTTT. This translates into CASSLGFRNEKLFF.

The chain uses TRBV20-1 and TRBJ1-1; D is unresolved. Trimming left V 6 bases short and J 3 bases short, with 8 bases between. This CDR3 region has 11 residues. The germline CDR1 and CDR2 sequences are DFQATT and SNEGSKA (reference sequence). CDR3 region: CSATSYTEAFF. As DNA, the CDR3 is TGCAGTGCCACGTCCTACACTGAAGCTTTCTTT.